The rows below give T cell receptor beta chains drawn from one sample of a study of cytomegalovirus exposure and HLA in healthy donors. Sequencing used immunoSEQ multiplex PCR; TCRdb keeps in-frame clones, though not all of them. The sample consists of over 100,000 clones, about 80% of them appearing once. Sequenced input: PBMCs. These receptors originate from a woman in her fifties or sixties in good health and CMV-seropositive. CDR3s include the opening cysteine and the closing phenylalanine or tryptophan. The D gene is left open where the match is weak. Where a row states a size, it is once, few, many or the class of an expanded clone; other rows omit it.

CASSVGEGYNSPLHF TGTGCCAGCAGCGTAGGGGAGGGATATAATTCACCCCTCCACTTT - TRBV9 - TRBJ1-6
CASSGGNEQYF TGTGCCAGTAGTGGCGGGAACGAGCAGTACTTC - TRBV19 - TRBJ2-7
CASSVTGSGTDTQYF TGTGCCAGCAGCGTAACAGGCTCAGGAACAGATACGCAGTATTTT - TRBV9 - TRBJ2-3
CASRPTSDPGELFF TGTGCCAGCAGACCCACTAGCGACCCCGGGGAGCTGTTTTTT few TRBV5-5 TRBD2 TRBJ2-2
CASSLEDRGRETQYF TGCGCCAGCAGCTTGGAGGACAGGGGAAGAGAGACCCAGTACTTC once TRBV5-1 TRBD1 TRBJ2-5
CASSDPFGTRDEQFF TGTGCCAGCAGTGATCCTTTCGGGACAAGGGATGAGCAGTTCTTC few TRBV2 - TRBJ2-1
CASSQDQARADTQYF TGCGCCAGCAGCCAGGACCAGGCCAGGGCAGATACGCAGTATTTT once TRBV4-3 - TRBJ2-3
CSSSSPTRNTGELFF TGTTCCAGCAGCTCCCCCACTAGGAACACCGGGGAGCTGTTTTTT - TRBV7-9 - TRBJ2-2
CASSNHRQADTEAFF TGTGCCAGCAGCAACCATCGACAGGCGGACACTGAAGCTTTCTTT once TRBV9 - TRBJ1-1
CASSGGQNEKLFF TGTGCCAGCAGCGGGGGACAAAATGAAAAACTGTTTTTT once TRBV9 - TRBJ1-4
CASSGGGSSNQPQHF TGTGCCAGCAGTGGTGGGGGCAGTAGCAATCAGCCCCAGCATTTT few TRBV2 - TRBJ1-5
CASSQGQFYEQYF TGTGCCAGCAGTCAAGGACAGTTCTACGAGCAGTACTTC few TRBV6-1 - TRBJ2-7
CASSEGTGPGEKLFF TGTGCCAGCAGTGAAGGGACAGGTCCAGGTGAAAAACTGTTTTTT - TRBV2 TRBD1 TRBJ1-4
CAIRGGYGDRENEQFF TGTGCCATCAGGGGGGGATACGGGGACAGGGAGAATGAGCAGTTCTTC - TRBV10-3 TRBD1 TRBJ2-1
CASSLLNGDTQYF TGTGCCAGCAGTTTACTGAACGGAGATACGCAGTATTTT once TRBV27 - TRBJ2-3
CASSLRGSGELFF TGTGCCAGCAGCTTACGGGGAAGCGGGGAGCTGTTTTTT - TRBV7-3 - TRBJ2-2
CASSERTGVPPYNSPLHF TGTGCCAGCAGTGAAAGGACAGGGGTACCCCCTTATAATTCACCCCTCCACTTT - TRBV6-1 TRBD1 TRBJ1-6
CASSTGQGANTDTQYF TGTGCCAGCTCGACTGGACAGGGGGCGAACACAGATACGCAGTATTTT few TRBV18 TRBD1 TRBJ2-3
CASSQWGQGADRQFF - - TRBV7-8 - TRBJ2-1
CASSSGVGAGELFF TGCGCCAGCAGCTCTGGTGTGGGCGCGGGGGAGCTGTTTTTT - TRBV5-1 - TRBJ2-2
CASSLGGADTQYF TGTGCCAGCAGCTTAGGGGGGGCAGATACGCAGTATTTT - TRBV7-3 TRBD2 TRBJ2-3
CSSSQGRGGHYNEQFF TGTTCCAGCAGCCAGGGACGGGGGGGGCACTACAATGAGCAGTTCTTC - TRBV7-9 TRBD2 TRBJ2-1
CASSLVQGEQFF TGTGCCAGCAGCTTGGTACAGGGTGAGCAGTTCTTC - TRBV6-6 - TRBJ2-1
CASSPHRDRDSPLHF TGTGCCAGCAGCCCCCACCGGGACAGGGACTCACCCCTCCACTTT - TRBV7-8 TRBD1 TRBJ1-6
CASGRTGYEQYF TGTGCCAGCGGGCGAACAGGCTACGAGCAGTACTTC - TRBV5-8 - TRBJ2-7